This is a list of T cell receptor beta chains from one sample in a study of OX40 agonist ivuxolimab in advanced cancers. TCRdb's table, derived via immunoSEQ multiplex PCR, lists solely in-frame clones and lacks some. The sample carries about 83,000 clones, 91% recorded once. Sequenced material: CD4+ or CD8+ T cells sorted from blood, taken in a trial of the OX40 agonist ivuxolimab. These receptors were collected from an adult with an advanced solid tumor such as melanoma, head and neck, liver or kidney cancer. Both conserved end residues are part of each CDR3. Fields, in order: V gene, CDR3 length, D gene, clone size, J gene, CDR3 protein, CDR3 DNA. A D gene is named only where the DNA matches it firmly. The size field is filled for only some rows; it gives once, few, many or a size class.

V gene: TRBV14
CDR3 length: 15
D gene: TRBD2
clone size: once
J gene: TRBJ2-1
CDR3 protein: CASALRGGSYNEQFF
CDR3 DNA: TGTGCCAGCGCCTTGCGGGGGGGCTCCTACAATGAGCAGTTCTTC

V gene: TRBV11-2
CDR3 length: 12
D gene: NA
clone size: NA
J gene: TRBJ2-7
CDR3 protein: CASSLAQYEQYF
CDR3 DNA: TGTGCCAGCAGCTTAGCCCAATACGAGCAGTACTTC

V gene: TRBV28
CDR3 length: 14
D gene: TRBD1
clone size: NA
J gene: TRBJ1-5
CDR3 protein: CASRKQGIGQPQHF
CDR3 DNA: TGTGCCAGCAGGAAACAGGGGATAGGCCAGCCCCAGCATTTT

V gene: TRBV6-5
CDR3 length: 15
D gene: NA
clone size: NA
J gene: TRBJ1-2
CDR3 protein: CASSPPHGPNYGYTF
CDR3 DNA: TGTGCCAGCAGCCCTCCGCACGGGCCTAACTATGGCTACACCTTC

V gene: TRBV7-3
CDR3 length: 16
D gene: NA
clone size: NA
J gene: TRBJ2-1
CDR3 protein: CASSLDSRGSYNEQFF
CDR3 DNA: TGTGCCAGCAGCTTAGACTCGCGGGGCTCCTACAATGAGCAGTTCTTC

V gene: TRBV7-2
CDR3 length: 16
D gene: NA
clone size: once
J gene: TRBJ2-3
CDR3 protein: CASSLGGSSLTDTQYF
CDR3 DNA: TGTGCCAGCAGCTTGGGGGGTTCAAGCCTCACAGATACGCAGTATTTT

V gene: TRBV11-3
CDR3 length: 17
D gene: TRBD1
clone size: NA
J gene: TRBJ2-1
CDR3 protein: CASSPPGTGGAWGEQFF
CDR3 DNA: TGTGCCAGCAGCCCCCCCGGGACAGGGGGCGCCTGGGGTGAGCAGTTCTTC

V gene: TRBV19
CDR3 length: 14
D gene: TRBD1
clone size: NA
J gene: TRBJ1-1
CDR3 protein: CASSTGTGTTEAFF
CDR3 DNA: TGTGCCAGTAGTACCGGGACAGGGACTACTGAAGCTTTCTTT

V gene: TRBV6-6
CDR3 length: 14
D gene: NA
clone size: NA
J gene: TRBJ1-5
CDR3 protein: CASSSTGHHQPQHF
CDR3 DNA: TGTGCCAGCAGTTCGACCGGACATCATCAGCCCCAGCATTTT

V gene: TRBV11-1
CDR3 length: 12
D gene: NA
clone size: NA
J gene: TRBJ2-3
CDR3 protein: CASTPGGDTQYF
CDR3 DNA: TGTGCCAGCACCCCAGGTGGAGATACGCAGTATTTT

V gene: TRBV6-5
CDR3 length: 14
D gene: TRBD1
clone size: NA
J gene: TRBJ2-7
CDR3 protein: CASSYGAGGNEQYF
CDR3 DNA: TGTGCCAGCAGTTATGGGGCAGGGGGCAACGAGCAGTACTTC

V gene: TRBV7-2
CDR3 length: 15
D gene: TRBD1
clone size: NA
J gene: TRBJ1-2
CDR3 protein: CASSLAKGQGVGYTF
CDR3 DNA: TGTGCCAGCAGCTTAGCGAAGGGACAGGGGGTGGGCTACACCTTC

V gene: TRBV19
CDR3 length: 15
D gene: NA
clone size: NA
J gene: TRBJ1-5
CDR3 protein: CASSIEAGVHQPQHF
CDR3 DNA: TGTGCCAGTAGTATAGAGGCAGGGGTCCATCAGCCCCAGCATTTT

V gene: TRBV6-5
CDR3 length: 16
D gene: NA
clone size: NA
J gene: TRBJ1-4
CDR3 protein: CASSYSWVGANEKLFF
CDR3 DNA: TGTGCCAGCAGTTACTCTTGGGTAGGGGCTAATGAAAAACTGTTTTTT

V gene: TRBV13
CDR3 length: 13
D gene: NA
clone size: few
J gene: TRBJ1-1
CDR3 protein: CASSLDGNTEAFF
CDR3 DNA: TGTGCCAGCAGCTTAGACGGGAACACTGAAGCTTTCTTT

V gene: TRBV30
CDR3 length: 13
D gene: NA
clone size: NA
J gene: TRBJ2-3
CDR3 protein: CAWSVAFADTQYF
CDR3 DNA: TGTGCCTGGAGTGTAGCATTCGCAGATACGCAGTATTTT

V gene: TRBV28
CDR3 length: 15
D gene: NA
clone size: NA
J gene: TRBJ1-5
CDR3 protein: CASSFGQSTNQPQHF
CDR3 DNA: TGTGCCAGCAGTTTCGGACAGTCCACCAATCAGCCCCAGCATTTT

V gene: TRBV2
CDR3 length: 14
D gene: NA
clone size: NA
J gene: TRBJ2-5
CDR3 protein: CASSVGIRGETQYF
CDR3 DNA: TGTGCCAGCAGTGTGGGGATCAGGGGAGAGACCCAGTACTTC

V gene: TRBV27
CDR3 length: 14
D gene: TRBD1
clone size: NA
J gene: TRBJ1-2
CDR3 protein: CASSTGQGFHGYTF
CDR3 DNA: TGTGCCAGCAGCACGGGACAGGGGTTCCATGGCTACACCTTC

V gene: TRBV28
CDR3 length: 11
D gene: NA
clone size: once
J gene: TRBJ1-2
CDR3 protein: CASSLRGGYTF
CDR3 DNA: TGTGCCAGCAGTTTACGCGGTGGCTACACCTTC

V gene: TRBV19
CDR3 length: 16
D gene: NA
clone size: NA
J gene: TRBJ1-3
CDR3 protein: CASSIGSGVFGNTIYF
CDR3 DNA: TGTGCCAGTAGTATTGGGTCAGGGGTCTTTGGAAACACCATATATTTT

V gene: TRBV9
CDR3 length: 16
D gene: NA
clone size: few
J gene: TRBJ1-3
CDR3 protein: CASSAQVFFSGNTIYF
CDR3 DNA: TGTGCCAGCAGCGCCCAGGTCTTTTTCTCTGGAAACACCATATATTTT

V gene: TRBV30
CDR3 length: 13
D gene: NA
clone size: NA
J gene: TRBJ2-7
CDR3 protein: CAWSVGSSGEQYF
CDR3 DNA: TGTGCCTGGAGTGTAGGGTCCTCGGGCGAGCAGTACTTC

V gene: TRBV28
CDR3 length: 16
D gene: TRBD2
clone size: NA
J gene: TRBJ2-1
CDR3 protein: CASSPTSGRSSNEQFF
CDR3 DNA: TGTGCCAGCAGCCCTACCAGCGGGAGGAGTAGTAATGAGCAGTTCTTC

V gene: TRBV2
CDR3 length: 15
D gene: NA
clone size: NA
J gene: TRBJ2-5
CDR3 protein: CASSELPGLQETQYF
CDR3 DNA: TGTGCCAGCAGTGAGCTCCCCGGGCTCCAAGAGACCCAGTACTTC

V gene: TRBV4-1
CDR3 length: 12
D gene: NA
clone size: NA
J gene: TRBJ2-3
CDR3 protein: CASSQTYDTQYF
CDR3 DNA: TGCGCCAGCAGCCAAACCTACGATACGCAGTATTTT

V gene: TRBV2
CDR3 length: 14
D gene: NA
clone size: NA
J gene: TRBJ1-5
CDR3 protein: CASSDVGGDQPQHF
CDR3 DNA: TGTGCCAGCAGTGATGTAGGGGGGGATCAGCCCCAGCATTTT

V gene: TRBV5-4
CDR3 length: 13
D gene: NA
clone size: once
J gene: TRBJ1-2
CDR3 protein: CASTGLANYGYTF
CDR3 DNA: TGTGCCAGCACGGGGCTAGCTAACTATGGCTACACCTTC

V gene: TRBV30
CDR3 length: 11
D gene: NA
clone size: NA
J gene: TRBJ2-5
CDR3 protein: CAWSVGETQYF
CDR3 DNA: TGTGCCTGGAGTGTAGGTGAGACCCAGTACTTC

V gene: TRBV19
CDR3 length: 16
D gene: TRBD2
clone size: NA
J gene: TRBJ2-5
CDR3 protein: CASSKMGEGLEETQYF
CDR3 DNA: TGTGCCAGTAGTAAAATGGGGGAGGGCTTAGAGGAGACCCAGTACTTC

V gene: TRBV7-9
CDR3 length: 14
D gene: TRBD1
clone size: few
J gene: TRBJ1-2
CDR3 protein: CASSLGTGDSGYTF
CDR3 DNA: TGTGCCAGCAGCTTAGGGACAGGGGACTCTGGCTACACCTTC

V gene: TRBV27
CDR3 length: 13
D gene: NA
clone size: NA
J gene: TRBJ1-2
CDR3 protein: CASSHGQSYGYTF
CDR3 DNA: TGTGCCAGCAGTCATGGACAGAGCTATGGCTACACCTTC

V gene: TRBV9
CDR3 length: 15
D gene: NA
clone size: NA
J gene: TRBJ1-2
CDR3 protein: CASSPALQDIYGYTF
CDR3 DNA: TGTGCCAGCAGCCCGGCACTACAGGATATCTATGGCTACACCTTC

V gene: TRBV4-3
CDR3 length: 15
D gene: NA
clone size: NA
J gene: TRBJ2-7
CDR3 protein: CASSQGSDPHYEQYF
CDR3 DNA: TGCGCCAGCAGCCAAGGATCGGACCCGCACTACGAGCAGTACTTC

V gene: TRBV28
CDR3 length: 16
D gene: TRBD2
clone size: NA
J gene: TRBJ2-1
CDR3 protein: CASSSTSGASYNEQFF
CDR3 DNA: TGTGCCAGCAGTTCGACTAGCGGAGCGTCCTACAATGAGCAGTTCTTC

V gene: TRBV18
CDR3 length: 11
D gene: NA
clone size: NA
J gene: TRBJ1-2
CDR3 protein: CASSYDSGYTF
CDR3 DNA: TGTGCCAGCTCATATGACAGTGGCTACACCTTC

V gene: TRBV27
CDR3 length: 13
D gene: NA
clone size: NA
J gene: TRBJ2-3
CDR3 protein: CASSPTPGNTQYF
CDR3 DNA: TGTGCCAGCAGCCCAACCCCGGGGAATACGCAGTATTTT

V gene: TRBV6-5
CDR3 length: 14
D gene: NA
clone size: NA
J gene: TRBJ2-4
CDR3 protein: CASSSDRRADIQYF
CDR3 DNA: TGTGCCAGCAGTTCGGATCGGAGGGCTGACATTCAGTACTTC

V gene: TRBV6-5
CDR3 length: 13
D gene: NA
clone size: NA
J gene: TRBJ1-2
CDR3 protein: CASSSWTVKGYTF
CDR3 DNA: TGTGCCAGCAGCTCATGGACAGTAAAGGGCTACACCTTC

V gene: TRBV7-7
CDR3 length: 16
D gene: NA
clone size: NA
J gene: TRBJ1-2
CDR3 protein: CASSSLGGPFNYGYTF
CDR3 DNA: TGTGCTAGCAGCTCTTTAGGGGGGCCATTTAACTATGGCTACACCTTC

V gene: TRBV25-1
CDR3 length: 14
D gene: NA
clone size: NA
J gene: TRBJ1-5
CDR3 protein: CASSVPPHLQPQHF
CDR3 DNA: TGTGCCAGCAGTGTCCCCCCGCACCTTCAGCCCCAGCATTTT

V gene: TRBV27
CDR3 length: 14
D gene: NA
clone size: NA
J gene: TRBJ2-3
CDR3 protein: CASSLDQVTDTQYF
CDR3 DNA: TGTGCCAGCAGTTTAGATCAGGTGACAGATACGCAGTATTTT

V gene: TRBV7-6
CDR3 length: 14
D gene: NA
clone size: NA
J gene: TRBJ1-5
CDR3 protein: CASSLDEGNQPQHF
CDR3 DNA: TGTGCCAGCAGCTTAGACGAGGGCAATCAGCCCCAGCATTTT

V gene: TRBV28
CDR3 length: 18
D gene: TRBD2
clone size: NA
J gene: TRBJ2-3
CDR3 protein: CASSLRPMTSGSADTQYF
CDR3 DNA: TGTGCCAGCAGTTTAAGGCCGATGACTAGCGGGAGTGCAGATACGCAGTATTTT